One sample yielded the 26 T cell receptor beta chains listed below, sequenced in a study of cytomegalovirus exposure and HLA in healthy donors. The PCR employed 60 Vbeta primers together with 13 Jbeta primers. Here immunoSEQ multiplex PCR was the method, and the copy in TCRdb shows in-frame clones only, minus some. In the table there are 100,000 to 150,000 clones, more than 70% of which are singletons. Sequencing was performed on PBMCs. The receptors were gathered from a man aged 30-40 years in good health and CMV-seronegative.

The chain links TRBV4-3 to TRBJ2-5; 9 positions agree with TRBD1. From germline, CDR1 is LGHNA and CDR2 YSLEER. After removal of 3 bases from V and 5 bases from J, the junction contained 7 bases not matched to a gene. This CDR3 region has 15 residues. The CDR3 region has the DNA TGCGCCAGCAGCCAGGAGGGGGACAGGGATGAGACCCAGTACTTC. Amino acid sequence: CASSQEGDRDETQYF.

The V call is TRBV11-2, the J call TRBJ1-2; the D gene is possibly TRBD1 (6 bases). This CDR3 has 15 amino acids. Trimming stripped 4 bases from V and 0 bases from J, with 12 bases between. Per germline, CDR1 SGHAT and CDR2 FQNNGV. The CDR3 nucleotides read TGTGCCAGCAGCTCTCAACGGACAGCTAACTATGGCTACACCTTC. Translated, it gives CASSSQRTANYGYTF.

The chain carries TRBV4-1 and TRBJ2-2; 7 bases are shared with TRBD2. The trim removed 1 base at V and 5 bases at J, leaving 4 bases unmatched. The germline V gene encodes CDR1 MGHRA and CDR2 YSYEKL. The CDR3 is 15 amino acids. The CDR3 nucleotides are TGCGCCAGCAGCCAAGCACCCGGGAGGACCGGGGAGCTGTTTTTT. The encoded protein is CASSQAPGRTGELFF.

The chain uses TRBV19 and TRBJ1-3; 8 bases are shared with TRBD1. The germline V gene encodes CDR1 LNHDA and CDR2 SQIVND (reference sequence). Trimming cost V 5 bases and J 0 bases; bases outside gene matches: 3. The CDR3 loop spans 15 amino acids. CDR3 region: CASSVTGGSGNTIYF. CDR3 sequence (DNA): TGTGCCAGTAGTGTCACAGGGGGCTCTGGAAACACCATATATTTT.

The chain is built from TRBV9 and TRBJ2-5; 8 bases line up with TRBD2. The CDR3 totals 15 residues. Germline loops: CDR1 SGDLS, CDR2 YYNGEE. Trimming removed 0 bases from V and 1 base from J; junction bases left unmatched: 2. CDR3 in amino acids: CASSVDSGAQETQYF. Written as DNA, the CDR3 is TGTGCCAGCAGCGTAGATAGCGGGGCCCAAGAGACCCAGTACTTC.

This clone was recorded a few times. This rearrangement joins TRBV7-2 to TRBJ1-5, with 9 bases matching TRBD1. The germline CDR1 and CDR2 sequences are SGHTA and FQGNSA. V dropped 5 bases and J dropped 4; count of bases not matched to a gene: 9. CDR3 size: 16 residues. The CDR3 nucleotides read TGTGCCAGCAGCGGGGGGACAGGGCTTATGAATCAGCCCCAGCATTTT. Protein sequence: CASSGGTGLMNQPQHF.

Worth noting for this clone: Possible read error: a much larger clone is one base away. The V call is TRBV4-2, the J call TRBJ1-5; 7 bases align to TRBD1. This CDR3 region has 15 residues. V lost 0 bases and J lost 4; bases outside the gene matches: 3. Germline values: CDR1 LGHNA, CDR2 YNFKEQ. This chain's CDR3 is CASSQDSQGNQPQHF. The CDR3 nucleotides read TGTGCCAGCAGCCAAGATTCACAGGGGAATCAGCCCCAGCATTTT.

The V call is TRBV19, the J call TRBJ2-7; D is perhaps TRBD1 (5 bases). The germline V gene encodes CDR1 LNHDA and CDR2 SQIVND (reference sequence). Trimming pared 5 bases from V and 0 bases from J, leaving 11 bases between. There are 14 residues in the CDR3. Here the CDR3 reads CASSPLDSSYEQYF. CDR3 nucleotide sequence: TGTGCCAGTAGTCCGTTAGACAGCTCCTACGAGCAGTACTTC.

In the case of this clone: A junction boundary mismatches the germline segment, possibly from a read error. V usage is TRBV6-6 and J usage is TRBJ1-2; the match to TRBD1 covers 7 bases. The CDR3 sequence is 13 residues long. In germline, CDR1 is MNHNY, CDR2 SVGAGI (reference sequence). CDR3 DNA: TGTGCCAGCAGGGGCGCGGACCGACAGGGCTATACCTTC. Residues: CASRGADRQGYTF.

The gene calls are TRBV10-3 and TRBJ2-3; no clear D gene. V gave up 10 bases and J gave up 3 bases, with 17 bases separating them. This CDR3 comprises 14 residues. The germline V gene has CDR1 ENHRY and CDR2 SYGVKD. CDR3 amino acids: CATKTPYSTDTQYF. The CDR3 DNA follows: TGTGCCACCAAAACTCCGTACTCTACAGATACGCAGTATTTT.

The J gene is TRBJ2-3, the V gene TRBV5-1; no clear D. Trimming took 1 base from V and 7 from J, leaving 16 bases between them. The germline CDR1 and CDR2 sequences are SGHRS and YFSETQ. The CDR3 runs 15 residues. The CDR3 nucleotides read TGCGCCAGCAGCTTGAGGCTAGTCAGACCTTATACGCAGTATTTT. Residues: CASSLRLVRPYTQYF.

In this sample, this clone turned up a few times. This chain joins TRBV11-2 and TRBJ2-1; TRBD2 is a possible D gene (5 bases). Germline assignment: CDR1 SGHAT and CDR2 FQNNGV. This CDR3 has 14 amino acids. Trimming shortened V by 4 bases and J by 3 bases, and 10 bases separated the two germline ends. CDR3: CASSSLTNYNEQFF. Written as DNA, the CDR3 is TGTGCCAGCAGCTCGCTGACTAACTACAATGAGCAGTTCTTC.

This clone was seen a handful of times. This sequence joins TRBV15 and TRBJ1-1; the match to TRBD1 covers 9 bases. V gave up 1 base and J gave up 0 bases; unmatched junction bases: 6. The CDR3 is 17 residues long. Per germline, CDR1 LNHNV and CDR2 YYDKDF (reference sequence). The CDR3 loop reads CATSRVGTGSLNTEAFF. The CDR3 bases are TGTGCCACCAGCAGAGTGGGGACAGGGTCATTGAACACTGAAGCTTTCTTT.

In nucleotides, the CDR3 is TGCGCCAGCAGCCCACAGGGCACATCTGGAAACACCATATATTTT. Translating it yields CASSPQGTSGNTIYF. The chain links TRBV4-1 to TRBJ1-3; a possible D gene is TRBD1 (6 bases). This CDR3 has 15 amino acids. Trimming removed 4 bases at V and 1 base at J, with 11 bases between. The V gene's germline CDR1 is MGHRA and CDR2 YSYEKL.

The chain carries TRBV5-1 and TRBJ2-2, with a possible D match to TRBD2 (5 bases). The CDR3 has 16 amino acids. V lost 0 bases and J lost 5, with 14 bases in between. From germline, CDR1 is SGHRS and CDR2 YFSETQ. CDR3 protein: CASSLDGVVRTGELFF. The CDR3 nucleotides read TGCGCCAGCAGCTTGGACGGGGTAGTAAGGACCGGGGAGCTGTTTTTT.

The chain joins TRBV27 to TRBJ2-2; D not certain. The germline V gene has CDR1 MNHEY and CDR2 SMNVEV (reference sequence). V was cut by 5 bases and J by 5 bases, with 6 bases left in between. The CDR3 spans 12 residues. The CDR3 coding sequence is TGTGCCAGCAGTCAGACAACCGGGGAGCTGTTTTTT. This translates into CASSQTTGELFF.

This sequence joins TRBV14 and TRBJ1-6; 10 bases are shared with TRBD1. J lost 0 bases, V lost 5 bases, and 7 bases had no gene match. The CDR3 totals 18 residues. Germline loops: CDR1 SGHDN, CDR2 FVKESK. CDR3 DNA: TGTGCCAGCAGCGCGGGACAGGGGACCTTCTCCTATAATTCACCCCTCCACTTT. It yields the protein CASSAGQGTFSYNSPLHF.

The sample holds one count of this clone. V is TRBV5-1 and J is TRBJ2-7, with TRBD2 identical over 10 bases. The CDR3 is made up of 16 amino acids. With 2 bases clipped from V and 3 bases from J, the junction kept 8 bases outside the gene matches. Germline-derived CDR1 and CDR2 are SGHRS and YFSETQ. The CDR3 sequence is CASSFSSGGRIYEQYF. In nucleotides, the CDR3 is TGCGCCAGCAGCTTTAGTAGCGGGGGGCGCATCTACGAGCAGTACTTC.

J is TRBJ1-5 and V is TRBV27; no reliable D call. Germline assignment: CDR1 MNHEY and CDR2 SMNVEV (reference sequence). The CDR3 is 17 amino acids. The germline V and J ends were trimmed by 6 bases and 2 bases, with 20 bases remaining between them. The CDR3 region has the DNA TGTGCCAGCAGCGGGCGGGCCATCTCCATAGGCAATCAGCCCCAGCATTTT. Protein sequence: CASSGRAISIGNQPQHF.

The chain employs TRBV7-9 and TRBJ2-2, with D perhaps matching TRBD2 (5 bases). Trimming pared 0 bases from V and 5 bases from J, leaving 13 bases between. Germline V gives CDR1 SEHNR, CDR2 FQNEAQ (reference sequence). The CDR3 is 16 residues long. DNA of the CDR3: TGTGCCAGCAGCTTAGCGTTCCGGACTCGAACCGGGGAGCTGTTTTTT. Protein sequence: CASSLAFRTRTGELFF.

This chain connects TRBV11-2 to TRBJ2-7, with TRBD2 identical over 9 bases. The junction had 4 bases not matched to a gene; V was cut back by 6 bases and J by 7 bases. CDR3 length equals 12 residues. Per germline, CDR1 SGHAT and CDR2 FQNNGV. CDR3 region: CASSPSGGEQYF. CDR3 DNA: TGTGCCAGCAGTCCAAGCGGGGGGGAGCAGTACTTC.

The genes are TRBV6-1 and TRBJ1-5, with D unresolved. Trimming took off 9 bases at V and 1 base at J, with 16 bases between the two ends. Germline loops: CDR1 MNHNS, CDR2 SASEGT. The CDR3 is 15 amino acids. The CDR3 DNA follows: TGTGCCAGTATTTCGGTGTCTTGGAGCAATCAGCCCCAGCATTTT. It is translated as CASISVSWSNQPQHF.

This chain connects TRBV6-6 to TRBJ2-2, with TRBD2 matching 8 bases. The CDR3 has 15 amino acids. J gave up 0 bases and V 6 bases, and 3 bases lay outside the gene matches. From germline, CDR1 is MNHNY and CDR2 SVGAGI (reference sequence). The chain's CDR3 is CASSRSGANTGELFF. CDR3 in DNA: TGTGCCAGCAGCCGTAGCGGGGCGAACACCGGGGAGCTGTTTTTT.

J is TRBJ2-2 and V is TRBV7-3; TRBD1 matches 7 bases. J was trimmed by 5 bases and V by 5 bases; bases with no gene match: 11. Germline CDR1 reads SGHTA; CDR2 reads FQGTGA. The CDR3 has 16 residues. The CDR3 sequence: CASSPSPGTETGELFF. The CDR3 DNA sequence: TGTGCCAGCAGCCCCAGCCCCGGGACAGAAACCGGGGAGCTGTTTTTT.

J is TRBJ1-2 and V is TRBV25-1; TRBD1 matches 7 bases. Germline CDR1 MGHDK, CDR2 SYGVNS. This CDR3 has 15 amino acids. Unmatched junction bases numbered 8, after V lost 5 bases and J lost 2 bases. CDR3 in amino acids: CASSPTGFPNYGYTF. The DNA of the CDR3 is TGTGCCAGCAGTCCGACAGGGTTTCCCAACTATGGCTACACCTTC.

The chain combines TRBV28 with TRBJ1-1; D gene ambiguous. Trimming took 4 bases from V and 0 from J, leaving 9 bases between them. The CDR3 is made up of 14 amino acids. Looked up from germline, CDR1 is MDHEN and CDR2 is SYDVKM. The CDR3 DNA is TGTGCCAGCAGTTCGACATATTTGAACACTGAAGCTTTCTTT. Residues: CASSSTYLNTEAFF.